The next 15 T cell receptor beta chains were all read from a single sample in a study of blood T cell repertoires in COVID-19. Produced via immunoSEQ multiplex PCR; TCRdb's table is partial and in-frame only. The sample carries about 440,000 clones, 90% recorded once. What was sequenced was PBMCs or T cells enriched from blood (not recorded which). All receptors come from a man between 18 and 35 years old who had recovered from COVID-19.

The chain has TRBV28 and TRBJ2-2; maybe TRBD2 (7 bases). The CDR3 has 16 amino acids. V lost 6 bases, J lost 2 bases, and 16 bases lay in between. In germline, CDR1 is MDHEN, CDR2 SYDVKM. CDR3 amino acids: CASRRGGGTNTGELFF. The DNA of the CDR3 is TGTGCCAGCAGGCGAGGGGGGGGAACAAACACCGGGGAGCTGTTTTTT.

The chain recombines TRBV19 with TRBJ2-7; unclear D gene. CDR1 is LNHDA and CDR2 is SQIVND in the germline V gene (reference sequence). This CDR3 comprises 16 residues. V lost 3 bases to trimming and J lost 3 bases, with 18 bases between them. The DNA of the CDR3 is TGTGCCAGTAGTATTGGATTGTACAGCCCGAACTACGAGCAGTACTTC. It translates to CASSIGLYSPNYEQYF.

The V and J genes are TRBV5-1 and TRBJ2-2; no definite D call. The V end was cut by 1 base, the J end by 4 bases, with 11 bases between. CDR1 is SGHRS, CDR2 YFSETQ, per germline. The CDR3 is 15 residues long. Here the CDR3 reads CASSLRPGSTGELFF. The CDR3 DNA reads TGCGCCAGCAGCTTGCGGCCAGGATCCACCGGGGAGCTGTTTTTT.

V and J are TRBV28 and TRBJ1-6, with a possible D match to TRBD1 (6 bases). The CDR3 length is 15 residues. Germline CDR1 is MDHEN and CDR2 is SYDVKM. V shed 2 bases and J shed 10 bases, with 15 bases lying between them. Here the CDR3 DNA reads TGTGCCAGCAGTTTAAGTGGCAGGGGAGACTCACCCCTCCACTTT. It translates to CASSLSGRGDSPLHF.

This chain links TRBV2 with TRBJ1-3; maybe TRBD1 (5 bases). The CDR3 contains 13 residues. Per germline, CDR1 SNHLY and CDR2 FYNNEI. V was cut by 6 bases and J by 0 bases, with 6 bases left in between. In nucleotides, the CDR3 is TGTGCCAGCAGGGGGCCCTCTGGAAACACCATATATTTT. This gives the protein CASRGPSGNTIYF.

The chain recombines TRBV9 with TRBJ1-1; 8 positions agree with TRBD1. The CDR3 runs to 14 residues. J was trimmed by 5 bases and V by 4 bases; bases with no gene match: 7. Germline V gene sequence: CDR1 SGDLS, CDR2 YYNGEE. DNA for the CDR3: TGTGCCAGCAGCATAGACAGGGGAGCGACTGAAGCTTTCTTT. It encodes CASSIDRGATEAFF.

This chain connects TRBV19 to TRBJ2-1; 11 bases line up with TRBD2. This CDR3 is built from 19 residues. Unmatched junction bases numbered 11, after V lost 4 bases and J lost 0 bases. Germline values: CDR1 LNHDA, CDR2 SQIVND (reference sequence). CDR3 nucleotides: TGTGCCAGTAGTAAGGCCGGGACTAGCGGCCGAAACTCCTACAATGAGCAGTTCTTC. It is translated as CASSKAGTSGRNSYNEQFF.

This chain links TRBV30 with TRBJ2-1; 8 bases fit TRBD2. The germline CDR1 and CDR2 sequences are GTSNPN and SVGIG (reference sequence). CDR3 length: 13 amino acids. The J segment lost 6 bases and the V segment lost 2 bases, leaving 3 bases of the junction unmatched. Here the CDR3 reads CAWSQGLVNEQFF. Here the CDR3 DNA reads TGTGCCTGGAGTCAGGGACTAGTCAATGAGCAGTTCTTC.

The chain combines TRBV3-1 (or the pseudogene TRBV3-2) with TRBJ1-1; D remains ambiguous. Germline CDR1 reads LGHDT; CDR2 reads YNNKEL (reference sequence). V was trimmed by 5 bases and J by 0 bases, leaving 7 bases between them. This CDR3 comprises 13 residues. The CDR3 nucleotides are TGTGCCAGCAGCGAGGTCATGAACACTGAAGCTTTCTTT. Its translation: CASSEVMNTEAFF.

The chain joins TRBV7-9 to TRBJ1-4; D is perhaps TRBD1 (6 bases). The CDR3 totals 13 residues. V was cut by 7 bases and J by 8 bases, with 14 bases left in between. The germline CDR1 and CDR2 sequences are SEHNR and FQNEAQ (reference sequence). CDR3 in amino acids: CASMAGAGEKLFF. DNA of the CDR3: TGTGCCAGCATGGCAGGGGCAGGGGAAAAACTGTTTTTT.

V gene TRBV20-1 combines with J gene TRBJ1-1; D uncertain. The V gene lost 3 bases and the J gene lost 1 base, with 9 bases spanning the gap. Germline CDR1 DFQATT, CDR2 SNEGSKA (reference sequence). The CDR3 extends over 13 amino acids. The CDR3 coding sequence is TGCAGTGCTAGTACCGGGAGGAACACTGAAGCTTTCTTT. This codes for CSASTGRNTEAFF.

V usage is TRBV6-5 and J usage is TRBJ1-2; 7 bases are a match to TRBD1. V gave up 7 bases and J gave up 2 bases; unmatched junction bases: 4. This CDR3 contains 13 residues. CDR1 and CDR2 from the germline V gene are MNHEY and SVGAGI. The CDR3 sequence: CASTGTDNYGYTF. CDR3 DNA sequence: TGTGCCAGCACCGGGACAGACAACTATGGCTACACCTTC.

As to this clone: This CDR3 is also generated by other DNA sequences in the sample. The V gene is TRBV5-1, the J gene TRBJ1-3; D call uncertain. The CDR3 loop spans 14 amino acids. V dropped 0 bases and J dropped 3 bases, with 7 bases sitting between them. The V gene's germline CDR1 is SGHRS and CDR2 YFSETQ. The chain's CDR3 is CASSLEGSGNTIYF. The CDR3 nucleotides are TGCGCCAGCAGCTTGGAAGGGAGTGGAAACACCATATATTTT.

The gene calls are TRBV6-5 and TRBJ1-1; 7 nucleotides align to TRBD1. Germline trimming cut 6 bases from V and 1 base from J; bases unmatched to any gene: 5. This CDR3 comprises 14 residues. The germline V gene has CDR1 MNHEY and CDR2 SVGAGI. The CDR3 nucleotides read TGTGCCAGCAGGACAGGGTCTGGGAACACTGAAGCTTTCTTT. It is translated as CASRTGSGNTEAFF.

This chain joins TRBV19 and TRBJ2-7, with 11 nucleotides matching TRBD1. The germline V gene has CDR1 LNHDA and CDR2 SQIVND (reference sequence). V was pared by 3 bases and J by 2 bases, with 3 bases of the junction left unmatched. The CDR3 is 15 amino acids. The CDR3 bases are TGTGCCAGTAGTATGGGGGGACAGGGGGCCTACGAGCAGTACTTC. This codes for CASSMGGQGAYEQYF.